The sequence of this T cell receptor (beta chain) was determined in a study of blood T cell repertoires in COVID-19. Study-wide context: Researchers got acute and convalescent COVID-19 samples from the United States, Italy and Spain.

Libraries were prepared by immunoSEQ multiplex PCR; TCRdb keeps only in-frame clonotypes and omits some of them. Seen here are about 220,000 clones, less than 90% observed once, and the top ten hold approximately 6.5%. All enrollees were about 18 to 100 years old and from 25 or so US areas. Cohort 3 donors counted as recovered after two negative PCRs, clearance, or resolved symptoms. The CDR3 contains 13 residues. CDR1 is KGHDR, CDR2 SFDVKD, per germline. The V end was cut by 5 bases, the J end by 4 bases, with 9 bases between. The clonotype originates from a woman aged 40 to 55 who had recovered from COVID-19. Sequencing used PBMCs or T cells enriched from blood (not recorded which). The chain uses TRBV24-1 and TRBJ2-3; D may be TRBD2 (6 bases). The CDR3 sequence is CATSGGEPDTQYF. As DNA, the CDR3 is TGTGCCACCAGTGGGGGGGAGCCAGATACGCAGTATTTT.